Shown below are 3 T cell receptor beta chains from a single sample sequenced in a study of shared clonotypes between healthy human individuals. Terminally differentiated effector memory CD45RA+ cells were excluded from the naive CD8 cells, which were CD45RO-negative and positively selected for CCR7. Method: immunoSEQ multiplex PCR; TCRdb's copy keeps in-frame clones and lacks some. The data show roughly 2,000,000 clones, about 94% seen once. Sequences were obtained from naive CD8+ T cells sorted from blood. Receptors originate from a man in his late teens or twenties in good health.

V gene TRBV6-6 combines with J gene TRBJ2-1, with D perhaps TRBD1 (6 bases). The germline CDR1 and CDR2 sequences are MNHNY and SVGAGI (reference sequence). The CDR3 is made up of 14 amino acids. Trimming took off 7 bases at V and 9 bases at J, with 19 bases between the two ends. CDR3 sequence: CASTYAQGTGEQFF. CDR3 DNA: TGTGCCAGCACCTACGCACAGGGTACCGGTGAGCAGTTCTTC.

This clone was detected only once. CDR3 DNA: TGCGCCAGCAGCCAGACCGACAGGTTTAACGGGGAGCTGTTTTTT. This gives the protein CASSQTDRFNGELFF. This chain connects TRBV4-1 to TRBJ2-2; a possible D gene is TRBD1 (6 bases). Trimming left V 3 bases short and J 7 bases short, with 15 bases between. Germline V gene data show CDR1 as MGHRA and CDR2 as YSYEKL. The CDR3 has 15 amino acids.

For this clone: Other DNA sequences of this sample code for an identical CDR3. The rearrangement uses TRBV27 and TRBJ1-5, with unresolved D. V lost 0 bases, J lost 3 bases, and 3 bases lay in between. Germline CDR1 reads MNHEY; CDR2 reads SMNVEV (reference sequence). This CDR3 is 13 amino acids long. DNA for the CDR3: TGTGCCAGCAGTTTATCGCCCAATCAGCCCCAGCATTTT. As protein: CASSLSPNQPQHF.